This T cell receptor beta chain was sequenced during a study of regulatory T cells in long-lasting Graves disease. In this sample, this clonotype turned up a few times. What it binds is not known. In building TCR beta libraries, iRepertoire HTBI primers were used together with Arm-PCR of CDR3 regions. Per the study methods: Across all samples, more than 60 TRBV segments and 14 TRBJ segments were identified. TCRdb itself ran the multiplex PCR reads through MiXCR, one entry per CDR3 protein. The V and J calls and clone size are TCRdb's, not the authors'. Seen here are approximately 400,000 distinct CDR3 sequences, less than 25% observed once, and the top ten hold less than 25%. Whole-study findings and limits: Favoring TRBV28, TRBJ1-2 and TRBJ2-5 was a feature seen in persistent disease.

The CDR3 is 16 amino acids. CDR1 and CDR2 from the germline V gene are MNHEY and SVGAGI. The ends lost 4 bases at V and 4 bases at J; junction bases unmatched: 8. As for time point: persistent/refractory GD, antithyroid drugs over 5 years with positive TRAb. Making the TCR library involved RNA that had been extracted from PBMCs. The gene calls are TRBV6-5 and TRBJ1-5, with 9 bases that match TRBD1. Sequencing was performed on peripheral blood mononuclear cells (PBMCs), taken when the disease was refractory, from a patient treated with antithyroid drugs. This sequence originates from a female donor with Graves disease. The CDR3 here is CASSSLRQGENQPQHF. CDR3 bases: TGTGCCAGCAGTTCGCTCCGACAGGGGGAAAATCAGCCCCAGCATTTT.